The next 28 T cell receptor beta chains were all read from a single sample in a study of OX40 agonist ivuxolimab in advanced cancers. Only in-frame clones appear in the TCRdb table, and some are missing; sequencing was by immunoSEQ multiplex PCR. The sample has 60,000 or so clones, roughly 82% seen once. The sample in question was CD4+ or CD8+ T cells sorted from blood, obtained in a trial of the OX40 agonist ivuxolimab. The origin of the receptors is an adult with an advanced solid tumor such as melanoma, head and neck, liver or kidney cancer.

The genes are TRBV5-6 and TRBJ1-2; a possible D gene is TRBD1 (6 bases). The CDR3 is 15 residues long. V was clipped by 3 bases and J by 4 bases, with 16 bases between them. Germline-derived CDR1 and CDR2 are SGHDT and YYEEEE. The CDR3 loop is CASSSFGGRGYGYTF. The CDR3 DNA reads TGTGCCAGCAGCTCTTTTGGGGGGCGAGGCTATGGCTACACCTTC.

This clone has only one observation. This chain uses TRBV15 with TRBJ2-7, with a tentative D call TRBD1 (6 bases). The germline CDR1 and CDR2 sequences are LNHNV and YYDKDF (reference sequence). This CDR3 has 14 amino acids. V was clipped by 1 base and J by 4 bases, with 11 bases between them. The CDR3 sequence: CATSRAGASYEQYF. Here the CDR3 DNA reads TGTGCCACCAGCAGAGCAGGGGCTTCGTACGAGCAGTACTTC.

The chain has TRBV7-2 and TRBJ1-2, with D unresolved. Trimming left V 1 base short and J 4 bases short, with 7 bases between. The CDR3 is made up of 13 amino acids. The germline CDR1 and CDR2 sequences are SGHTA and FQGNSA. CDR3 in amino acids: CASSLERSYGYTF. The CDR3 region has the DNA TGTGCCAGCAGCTTAGAAAGGAGCTATGGCTACACCTTC.

V and J are TRBV9 and TRBJ2-3; D remains unclear. Germline assignment: CDR1 SGDLS and CDR2 YYNGEE. The CDR3 consists of 12 residues. The V end lost 0 bases, the J end lost 5 bases, and 4 bases lay between the germline ends. CDR3 coding DNA: TGTGCCAGCAGCGTAGTGGTAGATACGCAGTATTTT. This gives the protein CASSVVVDTQYF.

This clone was counted between two and nine times. The chain employs TRBV27 and TRBJ1-4, with D possibly being TRBD1 (5 bases). V shed 2 bases and J shed 0 bases, with 10 bases lying between them. Germline V gene sequence: CDR1 MNHEY, CDR2 SMNVEV (reference sequence). The CDR3 is 16 amino acids. The CDR3 bases are TGTGCCAGCAGTTTAAGGGGAGCGGCAACTAATGAAAAACTGTTTTTT. It codes for CASSLRGAATNEKLFF.

This rearrangement joins TRBV18 to TRBJ2-5; TRBD1 matches at 7 bases. This CDR3 contains 15 residues. The ends lost 2 bases at V and 5 bases at J; junction bases unmatched: 8. Germline V gives CDR1 KGHSH, CDR2 LQKENI. The CDR3 DNA is TGTGCCAGCTCACCAGAACAGGGGATCAGGGAGACCCAGTACTTC. This translates into CASSPEQGIRETQYF.

The rearrangement links TRBV18 to TRBJ2-5; D unresolved. CDR1 and CDR2 from the germline V gene are KGHSH and LQKENI. The length of the CDR3 is 14 residues. Deletions cut 7 bases from V and 0 bases from J, with 12 bases between. CDR3 sequence (DNA): TGTGCCAGCTTCCAGACACTGGACCAAGAGACCCAGTACTTC. Amino acid sequence: CASFQTLDQETQYF.

A single count supports this clone. This chain links TRBV7-9 with TRBJ2-5, with D maybe TRBD1 (6 bases). V lost 5 bases, J lost 4 bases, and 14 bases lay in between. The germline V gene encodes CDR1 SEHNR and CDR2 FQNEAQ (reference sequence). The CDR3 contains 14 residues. The DNA of the CDR3 is TGTGCCAGCAGCCCACTCCCAGGGGCAGAGACCCAGTACTTC. It translates to CASSPLPGAETQYF.

The chain carries TRBV27 and TRBJ1-2; 8 bases match TRBD1. CDR1 is MNHEY, CDR2 SMNVEV, per germline (reference sequence). The CDR3 runs to 15 residues. J lost 6 bases, V lost 4 bases, and 10 bases had no gene match. The CDR3 sequence is CASSSTNDRGHGYTF. The CDR3 DNA reads as TGTGCCAGCAGTTCGACGAATGACAGGGGCCATGGCTACACCTTC.

The genes are TRBV7-8 and TRBJ2-1; D gene unclear. The CDR3 loop spans 15 amino acids. V was trimmed by 5 bases and J by 0 bases, leaving 11 bases between them. The germline V gene has CDR1 SGHVS and CDR2 FQNEAQ. CDR3 region: CASSIRHSSYNEQFF. The CDR3 bases are TGTGCCAGCAGCATCAGACACAGCTCCTACAATGAGCAGTTCTTC.

The chain is built from TRBV16 and TRBJ2-7; no reliable D call. Germline assignment: CDR1 KGHSY and CDR2 FQNENV. V lost 0 bases and J lost 2, with 8 bases in between. The length of the CDR3 is 14 residues. CDR3 bases: TGTGCCAGCAGCCAATCCCGCACGACCTACGAGCAGTACTTC. Its protein is CASSQSRTTYEQYF.

J is TRBJ1-3 and V is TRBV7-8; D gene uncertain. Trimming took off 1 base at V and 1 base at J, with 8 bases between the two ends. Germline loops: CDR1 SGHVS, CDR2 FQNEAQ. The CDR3 extends over 15 amino acids. The CDR3 here is CASSLGISSGNTIYF. The CDR3 nucleotides read TGTGCCAGCAGCTTAGGGATCAGTTCTGGAAACACCATATATTTT.

The genes are TRBV21-1 and TRBJ2-7. TRBV21-1 is a pseudogene segment. The CDR3 consists of 16 residues. Written as DNA, the CDR3 is TGTGCCAGCAGCAAAGACCGCAGCTTTAACCTCCACGAGCAGTACTTC. Protein sequence: CASSKDRSFNLHEQYF.

The chain uses TRBV2 and TRBJ1-1, with D possibly TRBD1 on 5 matching bases. V was trimmed by 2 bases and J by 4 bases, leaving 14 bases between them. Germline loops: CDR1 SNHLY, CDR2 FYNNEI. There are 15 residues in the CDR3. This chain's CDR3 is CASSEIQGMGTEAFF. DNA for the CDR3: TGTGCCAGCAGTGAAATTCAGGGTATGGGCACTGAAGCTTTCTTT.

This clone was detected once. The chain joins TRBV5-1 to TRBJ2-7, with TRBD1 matching 8 bases. V was clipped by 0 bases and J by 7 bases; unmatched bases: 9. The length of the CDR3 is 15 residues. The germline CDR1 and CDR2 sequences are SGHRS and YFSETQ. The CDR3 bases are TGCGCCAGCAGCTTGGATGGCAGGGGGCAAAAAGAGCAGTACTTC. This gives the protein CASSLDGRGQKEQYF.

The rearrangement uses TRBV6-1 and TRBJ1-1; 11 positions agree with TRBD1. The CDR3 is 15 amino acids. Germline V lookup: CDR1 MNHNS, CDR2 SASEGT. V gave up 6 bases and J gave up 5 bases; unmatched junction bases: 8. The CDR3 nucleotides read TGTGCCAGCAGGGGGGGACAGGGGGTCGGTACTGAAGCTTTCTTT. The encoded protein is CASRGGQGVGTEAFF.

The rearrangement joins TRBV5-4 to TRBJ1-2; a weak D match, TRBD1 (6 bases). The germline V gene encodes CDR1 SGHNT and CDR2 YYREEE (reference sequence). The CDR3 has 13 residues. Trimming cost V 4 bases and J 8 bases, with 15 bases left between them. In DNA, the CDR3 is TGTGCCAGCAGCCCGGAGGGGGGCTTAGGCTACACCTTC. Its translation is CASSPEGGLGYTF.

The chain combines TRBV7-2 with TRBJ1-5; a weak D match, TRBD1 (5 bases). V lost 5 bases to trimming and J lost 0 bases, with 11 bases between them. Germline values: CDR1 SGHTA, CDR2 FQGNSA. The CDR3 has 15 amino acids. This CDR3 reads CASSPRGGSNQPQHF. CDR3 bases: TGTGCCAGCAGCCCACGGGGGGGTAGCAATCAGCCCCAGCATTTT.

This chain connects TRBV19 to TRBJ1-5; D gene uncertain. Germline V lookup: CDR1 LNHDA, CDR2 SQIVND (reference sequence). The CDR3 runs to 14 residues. V lost 7 bases and J 0 bases, leaving 10 bases between the germline ends. In DNA form, the CDR3 reads TGTGCCAGTACCTTCAGGCGTAGCAATCAGCCCCAGCATTTT. Amino acids: CASTFRRSNQPQHF.

The chain uses TRBV2 and TRBJ1-1; D possibly corresponds to TRBD1 (5 bases). The CDR3 has 13 amino acids. Trimming removed 7 bases at V and 0 bases at J, with 9 bases between. The germline CDR1 and CDR2 sequences are SNHLY and FYNNEI. In nucleotides, the CDR3 is TGTGCCAGCAAGGCGGGGGTGAACACTGAAGCTTTCTTT. Its protein is CASKAGVNTEAFF.

This chain joins TRBV5-4 and TRBJ2-5, with D perhaps TRBD2 (9 bases). Trimming pared 2 bases from V and 5 bases from J, leaving 16 bases between. CDR1 is SGHNT and CDR2 is YYREEE in the germline V gene (reference sequence). The CDR3 totals 15 residues. The CDR3 loop reads CASSFPSGDRETQYF. For the CDR3, the DNA is TGTGCCAGCAGCTTTCCTAGCGGGGACAGGGAGACCCAGTACTTC.

The V and J genes are TRBV4-3 and TRBJ2-1; 12 positions match TRBD2. Germline-derived CDR1 and CDR2 are LGHNA and YSLEER. V gave up 0 bases and J gave up 12 bases; unmatched junction bases: 12. The CDR3 is 17 amino acids. As DNA, the CDR3 is TGCGCCAGCAGCCAAGATAGGGGTCTAGCGGGGGGGTCTCGGCAGTTCTTC. Its protein is CASSQDRGLAGGSRQFF.

The sample holds a few counts of this clone. V usage is TRBV7-8 and J usage is TRBJ2-7; D possibly corresponds to TRBD1 (6 bases). CDR1 and CDR2 (germline): SGHVS, FQNEAQ. The CDR3 length is 15 residues. V dropped 6 bases and J dropped 2 bases, with 17 bases sitting between them. CDR3 amino acids: CASSLQGLGTYEQYF. CDR3 bases: TGTGCCAGCAGTTTACAGGGTTTGGGAACCTACGAGCAGTACTTC.

J is TRBJ2-7 and V is TRBV5-1, with 7 nucleotides matching TRBD1. The J segment lost 1 base and the V segment lost 3 bases, leaving 10 bases of the junction unmatched. The CDR3 spans 16 residues. The V gene's germline CDR1 is SGHRS and CDR2 YFSETQ. This chain's CDR3 is CASSWGPPGGSYEQYF. The CDR3 DNA follows: TGCGCCAGCAGCTGGGGGCCTCCAGGGGGTTCCTACGAGCAGTACTTC.

The rearrangement joins TRBV19 to TRBJ1-1; the D gene is possibly TRBD1 (5 bases). The CDR3 extends over 15 amino acids. Germline V gives CDR1 LNHDA, CDR2 SQIVND (reference sequence). V lost 3 bases and J 2 bases, leaving 13 bases between the germline ends. The CDR3 sequence: CASSIPGPFNTEAFF. The CDR3 DNA follows: TGTGCCAGTAGTATTCCGGGACCTTTCAACACTGAAGCTTTCTTT.

The rearrangement links TRBV2 to TRBJ2-5; the match to TRBD1 covers 7 bases. This CDR3 has 10 amino acids. After removal of 6 bases from V and 14 bases from J, the junction contained 6 bases not matched to a gene. The germline V gene encodes CDR1 SNHLY and CDR2 FYNNEI. CDR3 protein: CASRIRDSYF. The CDR3 DNA reads as TGTGCCAGCAGGATCCGGGACAGTTACTTC.

The chain is built from TRBV15 and TRBJ2-7; 12 nucleotides agree with TRBD1. V trimming: 3 bases; J trimming: 6 bases; junction bases outside the gene matches: 3. CDR1 is LNHNV and CDR2 is YYDKDF in the germline V gene (reference sequence). The CDR3 sequence is 14 residues long. The CDR3 reads CATSSRDRGREQYF. For the CDR3, the DNA is TGTGCCACCAGCAGCCGGGACAGGGGGCGCGAGCAGTACTTC.

This clone has just a few counts. The V call is TRBV12-5, the J call TRBJ1-1, with 7 bases fitting TRBD1. The CDR3 contains 13 residues. Germline CDR1 and CDR2: LGHNT and FRNRAP. V lost 9 bases, J lost 5 bases, and 9 bases stayed unmatched. This CDR3 is CASGQAKGTEAFF. The CDR3 DNA sequence: TGTGCTAGCGGACAGGCCAAGGGAACTGAAGCTTTCTTT.